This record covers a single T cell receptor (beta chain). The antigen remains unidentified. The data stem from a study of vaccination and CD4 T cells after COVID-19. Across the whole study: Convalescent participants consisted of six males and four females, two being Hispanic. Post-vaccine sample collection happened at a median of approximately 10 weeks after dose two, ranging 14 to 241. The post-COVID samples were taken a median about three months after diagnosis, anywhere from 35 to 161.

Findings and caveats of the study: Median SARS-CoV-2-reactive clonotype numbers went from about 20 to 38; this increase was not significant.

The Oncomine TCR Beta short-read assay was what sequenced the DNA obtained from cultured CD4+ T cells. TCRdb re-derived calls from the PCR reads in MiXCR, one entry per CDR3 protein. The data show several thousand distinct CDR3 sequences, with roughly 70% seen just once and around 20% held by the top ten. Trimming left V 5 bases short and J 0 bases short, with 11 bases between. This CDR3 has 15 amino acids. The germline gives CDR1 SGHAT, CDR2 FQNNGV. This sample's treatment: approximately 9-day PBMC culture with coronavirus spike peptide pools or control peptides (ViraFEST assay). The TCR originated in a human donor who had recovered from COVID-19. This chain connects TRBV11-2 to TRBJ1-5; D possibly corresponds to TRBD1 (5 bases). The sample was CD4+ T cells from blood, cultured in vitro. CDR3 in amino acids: CASSPRGYSNQPQHF. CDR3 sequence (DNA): TGTGCCAGCAGCCCCCGGGGCTATAGCAATCAGCCCCAGCATTTT. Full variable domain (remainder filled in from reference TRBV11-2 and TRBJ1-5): EAGVAQSPRYKIIEKRQSVAFWCNPISGHATLYWYQQILGQGPKLLIQFQNNGVVDDSQLPKDRFSAERLKGVDSTLKIQPAKLEDSAVYLCASSPRGYSNQPQHFGDGTRLSIL.